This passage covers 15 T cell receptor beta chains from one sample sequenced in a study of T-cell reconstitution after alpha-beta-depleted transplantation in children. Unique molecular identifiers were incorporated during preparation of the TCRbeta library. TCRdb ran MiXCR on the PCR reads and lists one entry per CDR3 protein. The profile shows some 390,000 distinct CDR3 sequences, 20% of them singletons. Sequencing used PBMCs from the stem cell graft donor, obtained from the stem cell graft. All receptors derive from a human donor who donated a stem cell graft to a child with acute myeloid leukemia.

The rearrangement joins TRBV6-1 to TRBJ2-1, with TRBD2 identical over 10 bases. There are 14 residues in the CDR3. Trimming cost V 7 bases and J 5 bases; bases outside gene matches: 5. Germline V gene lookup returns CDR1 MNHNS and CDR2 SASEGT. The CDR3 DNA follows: TGTGCCAGCAAAGAACTAGCGGGAAACAATGAGCAGTTCTTC. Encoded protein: CASKELAGNNEQFF.

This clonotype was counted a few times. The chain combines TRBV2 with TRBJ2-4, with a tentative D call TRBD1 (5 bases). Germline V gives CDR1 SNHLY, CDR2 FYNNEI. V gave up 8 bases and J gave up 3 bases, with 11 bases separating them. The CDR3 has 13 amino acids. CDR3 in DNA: TGTGCCAGCGCGACAGAGAACAAAAACATTCAGTACTTC. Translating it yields CASATENKNIQYF.

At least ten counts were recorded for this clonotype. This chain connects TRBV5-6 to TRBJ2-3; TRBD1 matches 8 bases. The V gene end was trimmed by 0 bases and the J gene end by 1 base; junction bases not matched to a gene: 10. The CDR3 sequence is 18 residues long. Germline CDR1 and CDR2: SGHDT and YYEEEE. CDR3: CASSLVRTGLGGTDTQYF. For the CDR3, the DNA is TGTGCCAGCAGCTTGGTAAGGACAGGGTTGGGCGGCACAGATACGCAGTATTTT.

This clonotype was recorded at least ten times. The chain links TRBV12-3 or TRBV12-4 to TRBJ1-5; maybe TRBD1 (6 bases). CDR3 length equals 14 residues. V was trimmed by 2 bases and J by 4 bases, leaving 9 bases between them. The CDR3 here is CASSLQGLNQPQHF. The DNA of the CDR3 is TGTGCCAGCAGTTTACAGGGGTTAAATCAGCCCCAGCATTTT.

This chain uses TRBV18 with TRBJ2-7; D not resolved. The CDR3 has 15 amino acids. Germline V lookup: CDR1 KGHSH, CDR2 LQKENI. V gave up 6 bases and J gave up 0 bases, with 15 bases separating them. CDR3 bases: TGTGCCAGCTCGCATATAGGGCTAAACTCCTACGAGCAGTACTTC. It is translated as CASSHIGLNSYEQYF.

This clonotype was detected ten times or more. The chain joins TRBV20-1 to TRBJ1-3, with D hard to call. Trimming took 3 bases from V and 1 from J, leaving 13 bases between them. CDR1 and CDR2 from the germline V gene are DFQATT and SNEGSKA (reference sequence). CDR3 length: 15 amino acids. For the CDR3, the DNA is TGCAGTGCTAGTTCGGAGCAGGTTTCTGGAAACACCATATATTTT. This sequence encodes CSASSEQVSGNTIYF.

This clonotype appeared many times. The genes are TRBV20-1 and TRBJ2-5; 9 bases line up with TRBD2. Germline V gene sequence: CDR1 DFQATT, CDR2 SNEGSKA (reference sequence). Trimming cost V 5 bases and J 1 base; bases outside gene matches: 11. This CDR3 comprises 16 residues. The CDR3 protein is CSALRTSANTQETQYF. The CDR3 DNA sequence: TGCAGTGCTCTCAGGACTAGCGCAAATACCCAAGAGACCCAGTACTTC.

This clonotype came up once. DNA for the CDR3: TGTGCCAGCAGCCACGGGACAGGGGGCGCGTTCGAGCAGTACTTC. This gives the protein CASSHGTGGAFEQYF. The genes are TRBV3-1 and TRBJ2-7; 12 bases match TRBD1. This CDR3 is 15 amino acids long. Trimming at V came to 3 bases and at J to 6 bases, leaving 6 bases not matched to a gene. Per germline, CDR1 LGHDT and CDR2 YNNKEL (reference sequence).

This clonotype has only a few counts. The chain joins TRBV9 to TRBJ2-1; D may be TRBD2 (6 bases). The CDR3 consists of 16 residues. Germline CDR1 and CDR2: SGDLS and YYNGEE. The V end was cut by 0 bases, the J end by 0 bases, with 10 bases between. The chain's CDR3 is CASSVVWEASYNEQFF. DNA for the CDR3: TGTGCCAGCAGCGTAGTTTGGGAGGCCTCCTACAATGAGCAGTTCTTC.

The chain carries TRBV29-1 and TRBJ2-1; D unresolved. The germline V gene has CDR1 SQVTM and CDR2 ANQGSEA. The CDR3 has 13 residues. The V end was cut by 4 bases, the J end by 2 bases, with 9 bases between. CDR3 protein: CSVGPDAYNEQFF. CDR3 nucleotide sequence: TGCAGCGTTGGGCCAGACGCCTACAATGAGCAGTTCTTC.

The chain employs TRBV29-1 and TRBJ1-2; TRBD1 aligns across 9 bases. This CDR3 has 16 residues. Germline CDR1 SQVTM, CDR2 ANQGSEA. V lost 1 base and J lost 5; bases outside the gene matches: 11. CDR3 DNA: TGCAGCGTTGAAGCGACCCGGGACAGGGATGGGTATGGCTACACCTTC. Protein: CSVEATRDRDGYGYTF.

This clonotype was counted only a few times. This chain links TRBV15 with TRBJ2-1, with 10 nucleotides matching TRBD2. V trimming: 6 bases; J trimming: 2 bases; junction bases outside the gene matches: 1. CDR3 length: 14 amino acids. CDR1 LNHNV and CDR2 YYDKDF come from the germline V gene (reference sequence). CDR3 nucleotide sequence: TGTGCCACCAGACTAGCGGGGCCCTACAATGAGCAGTTCTTC. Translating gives CATRLAGPYNEQFF.

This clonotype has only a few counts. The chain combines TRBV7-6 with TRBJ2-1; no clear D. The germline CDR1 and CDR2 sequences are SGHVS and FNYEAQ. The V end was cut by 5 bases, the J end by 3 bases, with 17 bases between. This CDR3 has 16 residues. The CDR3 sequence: CASSELYRPVYNEQFF. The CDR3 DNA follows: TGTGCCAGCAGCGAACTCTATCGACCCGTCTACAATGAGCAGTTCTTC. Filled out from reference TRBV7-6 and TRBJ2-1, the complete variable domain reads GAGVSQSPRYKVTKRGQDVALRCDPISGHVSLYWYRQALGQGPEFLTYFNYEAQQDKSGLPNDRFSAERPEGSISTLTIQRTEQRDSAMYRCASSELYRPVYNEQFFGPGTRLTVL.

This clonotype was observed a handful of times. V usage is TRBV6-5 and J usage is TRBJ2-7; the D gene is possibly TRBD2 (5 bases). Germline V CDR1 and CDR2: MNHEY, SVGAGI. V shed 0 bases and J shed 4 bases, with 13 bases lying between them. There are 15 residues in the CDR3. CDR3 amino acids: CASSYSPRVGYEQYF. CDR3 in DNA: TGTGCCAGCAGTTACTCCCCGAGGGTAGGGTACGAGCAGTACTTC.

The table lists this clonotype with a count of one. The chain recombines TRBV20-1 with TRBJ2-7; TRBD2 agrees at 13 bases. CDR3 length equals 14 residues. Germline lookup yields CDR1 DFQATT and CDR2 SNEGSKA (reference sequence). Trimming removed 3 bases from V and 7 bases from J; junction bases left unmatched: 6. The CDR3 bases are TGCAGTGCTAGTCTCCCGGGACTAGCGGGGGAGCAGTACTTC. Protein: CSASLPGLAGEQYF.